One sample yielded the 19 T cell receptor beta chains listed below, sequenced in a study of Graves' ophthalmopathy and Graves' hyperthyroidism. Amplification of the TCR beta CDR3 regions used RNA transcripts (as template). HTBI primers primed a first-round RT-PCR, and a second-round multiplex PCR followed. TCRdb reprocessed the multiplex PCR reads via MiXCR and lists one record per CDR3 protein. The sample has 200,000 to 300,000 distinct CDR3 sequences, about 46% seen once. Material: peripheral blood. The receptors originated from an adult man with Graves' ophthalmopathy.

In its sample, this clonotype was seen a few times. This chain joins TRBV7-9 and TRBJ1-1; TRBD1 might be the D (5 bases). The ends were cut back, 2 bases at V and 0 bases at J, with 7 bases in the middle. The germline CDR1 and CDR2 sequences are SEHNR and FQNEAQ (reference sequence). The CDR3 extends over 14 amino acids. The CDR3 spells CASSLSGMNTEAFF. In DNA form, the CDR3 reads TGTGCCAGCAGCTTATCAGGGATGAACACTGAAGCTTTCTTT. The variable domain in full, completed from reference TRBV7-9 and TRBJ1-1, reads DTGVSQNPRHKITKRGQNVTFRCDPISEHNRLYWYRQTLGQGPEFLTYFQNEAQLEKSRLLSDRFSAERPKGSFSTLEIQRTEQGDSAMYLCASSLSGMNTEAFFGQGTRLTVV.

This clonotype was observed a handful of times. V usage is TRBV7-8 and J usage is TRBJ2-7; 7 nucleotides agree with TRBD1. Germline assignment: CDR1 SGHVS and CDR2 FQNEAQ. The CDR3 has 15 amino acids. V shed 5 bases, J shed 6 bases, and the junction held 13 bases outside the gene matches. The CDR3 protein is CASSPDRVWAGEQYF. The CDR3 DNA is TGTGCCAGCAGCCCTGACAGGGTTTGGGCTGGCGAGCAGTACTTC.

This clonotype was counted at least ten times. The rearrangement joins TRBV29-1 to TRBJ1-2; 7 nucleotides align to TRBD1. With V trimmed by 6 bases and J by 8 bases, 15 bases remained unmatched. The CDR3 totals 14 residues. From germline, CDR1 is SQVTM and CDR2 ANQGSEA. As DNA, the CDR3 is TGCAGCGTCCCAACGACAGGGCTAGGCGAAGGCTACACCTTC. Its protein product is CSVPTTGLGEGYTF. The entire variable domain, with the rest obtained from reference TRBV29-1 and TRBJ1-2, is as follows: SAVISQKPSRDICQRGTSLTIQCQVDSQVTMMFWYRQQPGQSLTLIATANQGSEATYESGFVIDKFPISRPNLTFSTLTVSNMSPEDSSIYLCSVPTTGLGEGYTFGSGTRLTVV.

V gene TRBV29-1 combines with J gene TRBJ2-3, with D possibly TRBD1 on 7 matching bases. The CDR3 length is 15 residues. With 1 base removed from V and 2 bases from J, the gap between germline ends came to 13 bases. Per germline, CDR1 SQVTM and CDR2 ANQGSEA. CDR3 sequence (DNA): TGCAGCGTTGAAGTAGGCGGGACAGTCACAGATACGCAGTATTTT. Translating gives CSVEVGGTVTDTQYF.

The CDR3 here is CASSSPGTSGQETQYF. The CDR3, as DNA: TGTGCCAGCAGTTCCCCCGGGACTAGCGGCCAAGAGACCCAGTACTTC. The chain is built from TRBV6-5 and TRBJ2-5; 11 bases are a match to TRBD2. V was clipped by 4 bases and J by 1 base; unmatched bases: 5. The CDR3 spans 16 residues. Germline V gene data show CDR1 as MNHEY and CDR2 as SVGAGI.

This clonotype was found a few times. This chain links TRBV5-1 with TRBJ1-2; a possible D gene is TRBD1 (5 bases). The germline CDR1 and CDR2 sequences are SGHRS and YFSETQ. V lost 2 bases and J 2 bases, leaving 13 bases between the germline ends. The CDR3 runs 15 residues. The CDR3 loop reads CASSFDSPENYGYTF. CDR3 DNA: TGCGCCAGCAGCTTTGACAGCCCTGAGAACTATGGCTACACCTTC.

The V call is TRBV7-2, the J call TRBJ1-2; 10 nucleotides line up with TRBD1. The V and J ends lost 6 bases and 4 bases, in that order; junction bases with no gene match: 11. Per germline, CDR1 SGHTA and CDR2 FQGNSA. The CDR3 is 16 residues long. Here the CDR3 DNA reads TGTGCCAGCAGGGGGCTTATGGACAGGGGGTTCTATGGCTACACCTTC. This gives the protein CASRGLMDRGFYGYTF. Using reference TRBV7-2 and TRBJ1-2 for the parts outside the CDR3, the full variable domain is GAGVSQSPSNKVTEKGKDVELRCDPISGHTALYWYRQSLGQGLEFLIYFQGNSAPDKSGLPSDRFSAERTGGSVSTLTIQRTQQEDSAVYLCASRGLMDRGFYGYTFGSGTRLTVV.

This clonotype was detected a few times. The chain is built from TRBV28 and TRBJ1-5; 10 bases match TRBD1. CDR1 is MDHEN and CDR2 is SYDVKM in the germline V gene. With 2 bases clipped from V and 6 bases from J, the junction kept 7 bases outside the gene matches. The CDR3 has 16 residues. The CDR3 nucleotides read TGTGCCAGCAGTTTAGGGGACAGGGGTTTCGTTCAGCCCCAGCATTTT. As protein: CASSLGDRGFVQPQHF.

This clonotype was counted only a few times. This chain connects TRBV15 to TRBJ1-6; no clear D. The CDR3 is 13 amino acids. V lost 1 base and J lost 7, with 5 bases in between. Per germline, CDR1 LNHNV and CDR2 YYDKDF (reference sequence). This CDR3 is CATSRVTNSPLHF. The CDR3 bases are TGTGCCACCAGCAGAGTCACAAATTCACCCCTCCACTTT.

J is TRBJ2-5 and V is TRBV20-1; 8 bases match TRBD2. This CDR3 is 18 amino acids long. The V segment lost 2 bases and the J segment 1 base; nucleotides outside the gene matches: 15. Germline-derived CDR1 and CDR2 are DFQATT and SNEGSKA (reference sequence). In nucleotides, the CDR3 is TGCAGTGCTAGACCCTTCCCCGGGACTAGGGGCGGCCAAGAGACCCAGTACTTC. As protein: CSARPFPGTRGGQETQYF.

The chain uses TRBV6-4 and TRBJ2-5, with D perhaps TRBD1 or TRBD2 (6 bases each). The CDR3 extends over 19 amino acids. Trimming removed 10 bases from V and 1 base from J, with 31 bases in between. Germline V gives CDR1 MRHNA, CDR2 SNTAGT. The CDR3 bases are TGTGCCATCCACCCCCTTCGGAGGAGGGTCAGGGGAACCCAAGAGACCCAGTACTTC. Its translation is CAIHPLRRRVRGTQETQYF.

On this clonotype: Compared with germline, one end of the junction differs, possibly owing to a read error. V usage is TRBV15 and J usage is TRBJ2-7; 9 bases fit TRBD1. The CDR3 has 14 residues. Looked up from germline, CDR1 is LNHNV and CDR2 is YYDKDF (reference sequence). The CDR3 protein is CATSLTGGSYEQHF. The CDR3 DNA follows: TGTGCCACCAGCCTGACAGGGGGGTCCTACGAGCAGCACTTC.

This chain links TRBV7-9 with TRBJ1-5; 8 bases line up with TRBD1. The CDR3 is 15 residues long. CDR1 and CDR2 (germline): SEHNR, FQNEAQ (reference sequence). The junction had 8 bases not matched to a gene; V was cut back by 8 bases and J by 2 bases. The CDR3 region has the DNA TGTGCCAGCGGCCCAGGGGGCCCGGGCAATCAGCCCCAGCATTTT. Amino acid sequence: CASGPGGPGNQPQHF.

V and J are TRBV30 and TRBJ2-6; a possible D gene is TRBD1 (5 bases). Germline CDR1 is GTSNPN and CDR2 is SVGIG (reference sequence). The CDR3 sequence is 17 residues long. V lost 0 bases and J lost 4, with 16 bases in between. The CDR3: CAWSVRGYKSGANVLTF. The CDR3 region has the DNA TGTGCCTGGAGTGTAAGGGGCTACAAATCCGGGGCCAACGTCCTGACTTTC.

For this clonotype: A much larger clonotype is one base distant, so this may be a read error. The genes are TRBV7-2 and TRBJ1-5, with no clear D. CDR1 and CDR2 from the germline V gene are SGHTA and FQGNSA. V was clipped by 0 bases and J by 4 bases, with 4 bases between them. The CDR3 is made up of 13 amino acids. The CDR3: CASSLAQNQPQHF. The CDR3 nucleotides read TGTGCCAGCAGCTTAGCCCAGAATCAGCCCCAGCATTTT.

This clonotype was found once. V gene TRBV6-1 combines with J gene TRBJ1-5, with a tentative D call TRBD1 (6 bases). Germline V gene data show CDR1 as MNHNS and CDR2 as SASEGT. The length of the CDR3 is 15 residues. Trimming pared 6 bases from V and 1 base from J, leaving 13 bases between. CDR3 bases: TGTGCCAGCAGCGGACACAGGGACAGCAATCAGCCCCAGCATTTT. Its translation: CASSGHRDSNQPQHF.

The CDR3 loop reads CASSVDSDSPLHF. In nucleotides, the CDR3 is TGTGCCAGCAGCGTGGACAGCGATTCACCCCTCCACTTT. V gene TRBV9 combines with J gene TRBJ1-6, with a weak D call TRBD1 (6 bases). V gave up 2 bases and J gave up 8 bases, with 8 bases separating them. The V gene's germline CDR1 is SGDLS and CDR2 YYNGEE. The CDR3 sequence is 13 residues long.

As for this clonotype: Being one base from a much bigger clone, this may be a read error. The gene calls are TRBV15 and TRBJ1-2; tentatively, D is TRBD1 (5 bases). Germline assignment: CDR1 LNHNV and CDR2 YYDKDF (reference sequence). The CDR3 has 14 residues. Trimming stripped 3 bases from V and 4 bases from J, with 12 bases between. CDR3 sequence (DNA): TGTGCCACCAGCAGTGACATGACAGCCTATGGCTACACCTTC. Encoded protein: CATSSDMTAYGYTF.

The sample holds one count of this clonotype. The rearrangement uses TRBV25-1 and TRBJ1-4; D is possibly TRBD1 (6 bases). The CDR3 consists of 14 residues. V was shortened by 4 bases and J by 8 bases, with 14 bases between the two germline ends. Germline CDR1 MGHDK, CDR2 SYGVNS. The CDR3 DNA reads TGTGCCAGCAGTGGAGGGGGGGTTCCGGAAAAACTGTTTTTT. Its translation is CASSGGGVPEKLFF.